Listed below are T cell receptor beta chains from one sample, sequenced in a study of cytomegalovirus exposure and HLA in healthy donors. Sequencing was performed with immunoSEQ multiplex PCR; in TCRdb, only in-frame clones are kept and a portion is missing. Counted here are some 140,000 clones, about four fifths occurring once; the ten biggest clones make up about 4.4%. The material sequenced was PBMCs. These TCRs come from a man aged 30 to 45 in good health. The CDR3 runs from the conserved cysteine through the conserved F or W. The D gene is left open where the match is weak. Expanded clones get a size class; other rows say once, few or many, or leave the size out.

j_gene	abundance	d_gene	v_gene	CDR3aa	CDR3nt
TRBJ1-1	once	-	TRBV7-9	CASSLEEQYTEAFF	TGTGCCAGCAGCTTAGAGGAACAGTACACTGAAGCTTTCTTT
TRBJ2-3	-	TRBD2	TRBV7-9	CASSPRVAGGGDTQYF	TGTGCCAGCAGCCCCAGGGTAGCGGGAGGAGGAGATACGCAGTATTTT
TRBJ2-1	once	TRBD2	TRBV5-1	CASASGKDNEQFF	TGCGCCAGCGCTAGCGGGAAAGACAATGAGCAGTTCTTC
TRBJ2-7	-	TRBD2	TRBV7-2	CASSRTSGTYEQYF	TGTGCCAGCAGCCGGACTAGCGGTACTTACGAGCAGTACTTC
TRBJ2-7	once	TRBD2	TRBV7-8	CASRGGSDPYEQYF	TGTGCCAGCAGGGGAGGGAGCGATCCCTACGAGCAGTACTTC
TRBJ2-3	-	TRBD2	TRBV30	CAGSLSGSRSDTQYF	TGTGCCGGCTCCCTCAGCGGGAGTAGGTCAGATACGCAGTATTTT
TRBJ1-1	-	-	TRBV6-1	CASSEQGPPFSEAFF	TGTGCCAGCAGTGAACAGGGGCCCCCGTTCTCTGAAGCTTTCTTT
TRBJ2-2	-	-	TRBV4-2	CASSQDPSSLAGSGELFF	TGTGCCAGCAGCCAAGATCCCTCCTCGCTAGCCGGGTCCGGGGAGCTGTTTTTT
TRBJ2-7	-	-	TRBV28	CASSFRREQYF	TGTGCCAGCAGTTTTCGGCGGGAGCAGTACTTC
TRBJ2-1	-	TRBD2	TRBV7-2	CASSLLGTSVYNEQFF	TGTGCCAGCAGCTTACTAGGGACTAGCGTCTACAATGAGCAGTTCTTC
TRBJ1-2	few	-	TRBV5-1	CASSGANYGYTF	TGCGCCAGCAGCGGAGCTAACTATGGCTACACCTTC
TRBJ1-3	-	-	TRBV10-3	CAISEQVSVNTIYF	TGTGCCATCAGTGAACAGGTTTCTGTAAACACCATATATTTT
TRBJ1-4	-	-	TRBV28	CASSFSPRQVATNEKLFF	TGTGCCAGCAGTTTCTCCCCACGACAGGTGGCAACTAATGAAAAACTGTTTTTT
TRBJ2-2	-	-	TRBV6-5	CAAARSTGELFF	TGTGCCGCCGCCCGCAGCACCGGGGAGCTGTTTTTT
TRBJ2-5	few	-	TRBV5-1	CASRSRTRQETQYF	TGCGCCAGCAGGAGTCGAACCCGCCAAGAGACCCAGTACTTC
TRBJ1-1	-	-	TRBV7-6	CASSPEGGFGTEAFF	TGTGCCAGCAGTCCGGAGGGCGGTTTTGGCACTGAAGCTTTCTTT
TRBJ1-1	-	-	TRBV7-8	CASSPGRNTEAFF	TGTGCCAGCAGCCCCGGGAGGAACACTGAAGCTTTCTTT
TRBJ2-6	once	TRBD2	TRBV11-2	CASSRSQGLAGANVLTF	TGTGCCAGCAGCAGAAGTCAAGGACTAGCTGGGGCCAACGTCCTGACTTTC
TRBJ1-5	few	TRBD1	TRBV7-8	CASSLSGTADQPQHF	TGTGCCAGCAGCTTATCGGGGACAGCCGATCAGCCCCAGCATTTT
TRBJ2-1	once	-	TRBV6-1	CASRELGAWNEQFF	TGTGCCAGCAGGGAGTTAGGGGCATGGAATGAGCAGTTCTTC